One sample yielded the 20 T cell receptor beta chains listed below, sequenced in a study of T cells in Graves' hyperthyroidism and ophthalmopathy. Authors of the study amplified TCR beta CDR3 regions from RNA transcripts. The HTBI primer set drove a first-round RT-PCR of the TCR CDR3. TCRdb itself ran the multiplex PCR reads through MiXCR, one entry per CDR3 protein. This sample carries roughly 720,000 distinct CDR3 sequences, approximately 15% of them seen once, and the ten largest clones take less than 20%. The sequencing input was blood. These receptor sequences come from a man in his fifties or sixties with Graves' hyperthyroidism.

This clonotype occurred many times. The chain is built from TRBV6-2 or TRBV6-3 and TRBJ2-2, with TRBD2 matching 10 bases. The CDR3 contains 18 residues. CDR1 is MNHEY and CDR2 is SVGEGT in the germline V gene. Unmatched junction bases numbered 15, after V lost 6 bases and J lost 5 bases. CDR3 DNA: TGTGCCAGCAGGACGACAGGGCTAGCGGGAGTGAAGACCGGGGAGCTGTTTTTT. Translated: CASRTTGLAGVKTGELFF.

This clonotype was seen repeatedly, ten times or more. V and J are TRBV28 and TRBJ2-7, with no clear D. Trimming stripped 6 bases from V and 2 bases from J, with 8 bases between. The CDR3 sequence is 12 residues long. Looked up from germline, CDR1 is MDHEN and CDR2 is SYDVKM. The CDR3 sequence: CASSSTTYEQYF. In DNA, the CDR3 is TGTGCCAGCAGCTCGACAACCTACGAGCAGTACTTC.

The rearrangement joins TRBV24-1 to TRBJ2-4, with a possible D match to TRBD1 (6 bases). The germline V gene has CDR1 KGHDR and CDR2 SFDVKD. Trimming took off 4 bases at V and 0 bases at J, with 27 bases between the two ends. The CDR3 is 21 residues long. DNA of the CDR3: TGTGCCACCAGTGACCGGAAGGGGGTGGAGGCGGCTGAAATAGCCAAAAACATTCAGTACTTC. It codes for CATSDRKGVEAAEIAKNIQYF.

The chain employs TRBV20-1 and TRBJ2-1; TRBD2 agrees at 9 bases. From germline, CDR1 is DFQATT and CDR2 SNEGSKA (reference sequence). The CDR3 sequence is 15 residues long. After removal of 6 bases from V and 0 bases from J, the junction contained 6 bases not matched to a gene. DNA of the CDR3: TGCAGTGCGAGCGTAGCGGGAGCCTCCTACAATGAGCAGTTCTTC. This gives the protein CSASVAGASYNEQFF.

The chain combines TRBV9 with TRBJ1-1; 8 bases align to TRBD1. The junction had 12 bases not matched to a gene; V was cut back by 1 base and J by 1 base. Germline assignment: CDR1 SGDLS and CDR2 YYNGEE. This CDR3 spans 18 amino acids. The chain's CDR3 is CASSVQEGGQGKNTEAFF. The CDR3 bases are TGTGCCAGCAGCGTACAAGAAGGTGGACAGGGTAAGAACACTGAAGCTTTCTTT.

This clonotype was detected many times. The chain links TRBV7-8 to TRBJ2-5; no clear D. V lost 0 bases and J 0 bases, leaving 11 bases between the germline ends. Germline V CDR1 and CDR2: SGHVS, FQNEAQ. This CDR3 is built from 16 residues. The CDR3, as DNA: TGTGCCAGCAGCTTAGCGATGGGCTCGTACCAAGAGACCCAGTACTTC. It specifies CASSLAMGSYQETQYF.

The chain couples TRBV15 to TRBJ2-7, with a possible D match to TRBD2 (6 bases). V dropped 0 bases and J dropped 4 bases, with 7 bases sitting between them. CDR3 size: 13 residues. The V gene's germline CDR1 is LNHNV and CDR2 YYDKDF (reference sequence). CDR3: CATSRDRGYEQYF. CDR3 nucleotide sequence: TGTGCCACCAGCAGAGATCGGGGGTACGAGCAGTACTTC. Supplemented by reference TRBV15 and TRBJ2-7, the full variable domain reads DAMVIQNPRYQVTQFGKPVTLSCSQTLNHNVMYWYQQKSSQAPKLLFHYYDKDFNNEADTPDNFQSRRPNTSFCFLDIRSPGLGDTAMYLCATSRDRGYEQYFGPGTRLTVT.

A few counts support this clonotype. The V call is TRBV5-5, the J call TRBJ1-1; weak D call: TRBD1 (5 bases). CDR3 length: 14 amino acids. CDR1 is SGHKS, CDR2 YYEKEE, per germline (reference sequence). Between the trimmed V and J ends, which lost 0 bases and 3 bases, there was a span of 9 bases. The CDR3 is CASSLAREHTEAFF. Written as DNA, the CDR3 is TGTGCCAGCAGCTTGGCCAGGGAGCACACTGAAGCTTTCTTT.

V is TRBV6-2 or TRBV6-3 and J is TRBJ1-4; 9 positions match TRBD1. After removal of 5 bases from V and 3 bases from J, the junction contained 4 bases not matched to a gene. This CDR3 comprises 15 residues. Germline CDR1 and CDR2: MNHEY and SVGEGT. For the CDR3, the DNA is TGTGCCAGCAGTGGCCGGGACAGGGCTAATGAAAAACTGTTTTTT. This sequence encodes CASSGRDRANEKLFF.

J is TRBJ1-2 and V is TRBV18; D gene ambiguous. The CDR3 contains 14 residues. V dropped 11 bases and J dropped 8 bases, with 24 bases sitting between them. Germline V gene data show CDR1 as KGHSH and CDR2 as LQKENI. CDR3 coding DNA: TGTGCCGGCTTCCTACCCGGCCAGAATGGCGGCTACACCTTC. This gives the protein CAGFLPGQNGGYTF.

The CDR3 region has the DNA TGTGCCAGCAGTACGGGAGTTAGCACAGATACGCAGTATTTT. It specifies CASSTGVSTDTQYF. V gene TRBV12-3 or TRBV12-4 combines with J gene TRBJ2-3, with TRBD2 as a possible D gene (6 bases). V was clipped by 5 bases and J by 0 bases, with 9 bases between them. CDR3 length: 14 amino acids.

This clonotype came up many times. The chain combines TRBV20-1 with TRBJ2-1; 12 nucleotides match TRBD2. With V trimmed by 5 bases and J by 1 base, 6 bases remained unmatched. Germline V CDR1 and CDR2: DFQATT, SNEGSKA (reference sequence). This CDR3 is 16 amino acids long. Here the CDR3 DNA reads TGCAGTGCTGGGCGACTAGCGGGAGATTCCTACAATGAGCAGTTCTTC. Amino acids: CSAGRLAGDSYNEQFF.

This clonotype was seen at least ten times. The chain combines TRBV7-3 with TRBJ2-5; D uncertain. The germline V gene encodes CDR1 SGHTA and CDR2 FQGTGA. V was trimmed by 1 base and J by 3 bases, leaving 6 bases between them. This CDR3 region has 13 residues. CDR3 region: CASSLKLEETQYF. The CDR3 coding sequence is TGTGCCAGCAGCTTAAAGCTAGAAGAGACCCAGTACTTC.

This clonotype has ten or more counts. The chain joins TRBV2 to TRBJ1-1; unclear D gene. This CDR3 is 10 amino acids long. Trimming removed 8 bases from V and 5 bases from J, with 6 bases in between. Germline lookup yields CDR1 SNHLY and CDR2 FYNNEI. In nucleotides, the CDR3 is TGTGCCAGCTCGCGGACTGAAGCTTTCTTT. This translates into CASSRTEAFF.

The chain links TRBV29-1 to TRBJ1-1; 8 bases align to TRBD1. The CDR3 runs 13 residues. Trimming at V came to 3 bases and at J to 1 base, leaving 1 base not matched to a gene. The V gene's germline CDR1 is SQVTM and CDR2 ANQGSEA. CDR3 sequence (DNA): TGCAGCGTTGAGACAGGGGCGAACACTGAAGCTTTCTTT. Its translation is CSVETGANTEAFF.

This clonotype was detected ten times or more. CDR3 sequence reads: CASSYRDRGRRTEAFF. The CDR3 DNA follows: TGTGCCAGCAGTTACCGGGACAGGGGGCGGCGGACTGAAGCTTTCTTT. The chain has TRBV7-8 and TRBJ1-1; 12 bases fit TRBD1. The CDR3 contains 16 residues. With 6 bases clipped from V and 5 bases from J, the junction kept 10 bases outside the gene matches. Germline values: CDR1 SGHVS, CDR2 FQNEAQ.

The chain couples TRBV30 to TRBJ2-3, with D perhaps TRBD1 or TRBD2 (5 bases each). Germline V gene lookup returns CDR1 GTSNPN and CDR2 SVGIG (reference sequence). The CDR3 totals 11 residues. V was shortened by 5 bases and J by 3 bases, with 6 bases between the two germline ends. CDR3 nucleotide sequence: TGTGCCTGGGGGGGAACAGATACGCAGTATTTT. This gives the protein CAWGGTDTQYF.

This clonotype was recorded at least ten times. The CDR3 DNA reads TGTGCCACCCAAACGCGCCGGGGTGGCGAGCAGTACTTC. Translating gives CATQTRRGGEQYF. The rearrangement uses TRBV24-1 and TRBJ2-7; tentatively, D is TRBD2 (5 bases). Germline V gene lookup returns CDR1 KGHDR and CDR2 SFDVKD. The CDR3 runs 13 residues. The ends were cut back, 9 bases at V and 6 bases at J, with 17 bases in the middle.

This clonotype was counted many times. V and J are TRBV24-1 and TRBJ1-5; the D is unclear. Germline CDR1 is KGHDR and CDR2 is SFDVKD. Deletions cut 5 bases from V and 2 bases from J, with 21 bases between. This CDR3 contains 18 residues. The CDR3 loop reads CATSGSEVPTKRNQPQHF. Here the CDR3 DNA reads TGTGCCACCAGTGGTTCAGAAGTCCCCACGAAACGCAATCAGCCCCAGCATTTT.

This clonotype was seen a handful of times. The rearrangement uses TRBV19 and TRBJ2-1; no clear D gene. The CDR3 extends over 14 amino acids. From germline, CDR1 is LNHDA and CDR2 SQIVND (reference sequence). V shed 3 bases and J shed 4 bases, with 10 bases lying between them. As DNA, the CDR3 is TGTGCCAGTAGTATTCTCGGAGAATACAATGAGCAGTTCTTC. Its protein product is CASSILGEYNEQFF.